One and the same sample provided the 31 T cell receptor beta chains below, sequenced in a study of CD8 T cells in ankylosing spondylitis. TCRdb reprocessed the 5' RACE reads via MiXCR and lists one record per CDR3 protein. The repertoire has roughly 35,000 distinct CDR3 sequences, more than 15% of them found once; the top ten carry around 45%. The sample taken for sequencing was blood. These receptors were taken from a male donor with ankylosing spondylitis or in good health (not recorded which).

Only a few counts were recorded for this clonotype. V gene TRBV11-2 combines with J gene TRBJ2-1, with TRBD2 matching 11 bases. The CDR3 length is 17 residues. The germline gives CDR1 SGHAT, CDR2 FQNNGV. Trimming removed 6 bases from V and 1 base from J; junction bases left unmatched: 8. The CDR3 DNA reads TGTGCCAGCAGAAGAAATACTAGCGGGAGATCCTACAATGAGCAGTTCTTC. Translation gives CASRRNTSGRSYNEQFF.

The chain links TRBV28 to TRBJ1-1; tentatively, D is TRBD1 (6 bases). V lost 6 bases to trimming and J lost 1 base, with 15 bases between them. Germline CDR1 and CDR2: MDHEN and SYDVKM. The CDR3 spans 15 residues. CDR3 bases: TGTGCCAGCAGCCCGGGACACATAACGAACACTGAAGCTTTCTTT. This gives the protein CASSPGHITNTEAFF.

This clonotype occurred a few times. The chain uses TRBV3-2 and TRBJ2-3; TRBD1, the D gene given by the table, was not confirmed from the DNA. TRBV3-2 has pseudogene status. This CDR3 has 16 residues. The chain's CDR3 is CASSQRGAICTDTQYF. In DNA form, the CDR3 reads TGTGCCAGCAGCCAACGGGGGGCTATATGCACAGATACGCAGTATTTT.

This clonotype was counted a few times. The V and J genes are TRBV5-1 and TRBJ1-5; no definite D call. Germline V gene sequence: CDR1 SGHRS, CDR2 YFSETQ. This CDR3 has 15 residues. Deletions cut 0 bases from V and 8 bases from J, with 15 bases between. The DNA for the CDR3 is TGCGCCAGCAGCTTGGATGGCCGTTCAGTTGAGCCCCAGCATTTT. Residues: CASSLDGRSVEPQHF.

The chain combines TRBV7-2 with TRBJ2-7; D gene unclear. Germline CDR1 SGHTA, CDR2 FQGNSA. Trimming shortened V by 5 bases and J by 3 bases, and 14 bases separated the two germline ends. The CDR3 totals 14 residues. DNA for the CDR3: TGTGCCAGCAGCCCAAGTCCCGTGCTCTACGAGCAGTACTTC. This encodes CASSPSPVLYEQYF.

The gene calls are TRBV19 and TRBJ2-2; D gene uncertain. V was cut by 7 bases and J by 6 bases, with 6 bases left in between. This CDR3 comprises 11 residues. Per germline, CDR1 LNHDA and CDR2 SQIVND (reference sequence). The CDR3 region is CASKRPGELFF. The CDR3 nucleotides are TGTGCCAGTAAGAGGCCCGGGGAGCTGTTTTTT.

The genes are TRBV28 and TRBJ1-5, with unresolved D. The CDR3 length is 17 residues. Germline V gene data show CDR1 as MDHEN and CDR2 as SYDVKM. Trimming left V 5 bases short and J 2 bases short, with 19 bases between. CDR3 region: CASSLPKGGWGNQPQHF. CDR3 DNA sequence: TGTGCCAGCAGTCTCCCGAAAGGTGGGTGGGGCAATCAGCCCCAGCATTTT.

The V gene is TRBV5-1, the J gene TRBJ1-1, with D unclear. V lost 1 base, J lost 1 base, and 5 bases lay in between. This CDR3 has 13 residues. The germline gives CDR1 SGHRS, CDR2 YFSETQ. The CDR3 sequence: CASSLSSNTEAFF. CDR3 nucleotides: TGCGCCAGCAGCTTGTCCTCGAACACTGAAGCTTTCTTT. The whole variable domain, filled in from reference TRBV5-1 and TRBJ1-1, reads KAGVTQTPRYLIKTRGQQVTLSCSPISGHRSVSWYQQTPGQGLQFLFEYFSETQRNKGNFPGRFSGRQFSNSRSEMNVSTLELGDSALYLCASSLSSNTEAFFGQGTRLTVV.

This clonotype came up a few times. This chain uses TRBV7-3 with TRBJ2-2, with D perhaps matching TRBD1 (6 bases). The CDR3 runs 18 residues. Germline V gives CDR1 SGHTA, CDR2 FQGTGA. Trimming pared 4 bases from V and 5 bases from J, leaving 23 bases between. Written as DNA, the CDR3 is TGTGCCAGCAGCTCCCCCGGTTCGGGGCAGGGGTCTACCGGGGAGCTGTTTTTT. As protein: CASSSPGSGQGSTGELFF.

The gene calls are TRBV20-1 and TRBJ1-5; possible D gene TRBD1, 5 bases. This CDR3 has 14 amino acids. CDR1 DFQATT and CDR2 SNEGSKA come from the germline V gene (reference sequence). V lost 4 bases and J lost 4, with 14 bases in between. The CDR3 spells CSATTGRGNQPQHF. The CDR3 DNA reads as TGCAGTGCTACCACAGGCCGGGGTAATCAGCCCCAGCATTTT.

This clonotype appeared a few times. The chain carries TRBV14 and TRBJ2-3; 7 bases agree with TRBD2. This CDR3 is built from 14 residues. Germline V gives CDR1 SGHDN, CDR2 FVKESK. The V segment lost 2 bases and the J segment 4 bases; nucleotides outside the gene matches: 3. The CDR3 DNA is TGTGCCAGCAGCCAATGGGAGGGTGCAGATACGCAGTATTTT. Its protein is CASSQWEGADTQYF.

This clonotype was counted only a few times. V is TRBV6-2 or TRBV6-3 and J is TRBJ2-5; possibly TRBD2 for D (6 bases). This CDR3 contains 15 residues. Trimming took off 5 bases at V and 0 bases at J, with 13 bases between the two ends. In germline, CDR1 is MNHEY, CDR2 SVGEGT. CDR3 residues: CASSHRDWYQETQYF. The CDR3 nucleotides read TGTGCCAGCAGTCACCGGGACTGGTACCAAGAGACCCAGTACTTC.

This clonotype was picked up many times. The chain joins TRBV5-1 to TRBJ1-5; no clear D gene. The CDR3 sequence is 15 residues long. Germline CDR1 is SGHRS and CDR2 is YFSETQ. Trimming cost V 0 bases and J 2 bases, with 9 bases left between them. CDR3 coding DNA: TGCGCCAGCAGCTTGGAGGGTCTTGGCAATCAGCCCCAGCATTTT. Translating gives CASSLEGLGNQPQHF.

In its sample, this clonotype was seen a few times. The gene calls are TRBV14 and TRBJ2-7; unclear D gene. CDR1 and CDR2 from the germline V gene are SGHDN and FVKESK. V lost 0 bases to trimming and J lost 3 bases, with 12 bases between them. The CDR3 has 15 residues. CDR3 amino acids: CASSQDLSTDYEQYF. CDR3 in DNA: TGTGCCAGCAGCCAAGATTTGTCTACGGACTACGAGCAGTACTTC.

This chain connects TRBV6-2 or TRBV6-3 to TRBJ2-7; 7 bases align to TRBD1. CDR1 is MNHEY, CDR2 SVGEGT, per germline. The junction had 10 bases not matched to a gene; V was cut back by 5 bases and J by 6 bases. The CDR3 spans 14 residues. CDR3 in amino acids: CASSNRQGDREQYF. CDR3 bases: TGTGCCAGCAGTAACCGACAGGGCGACCGCGAGCAGTACTTC.

The chain has TRBV7-2 and TRBJ2-3; TRBD1 matches 9 bases. J was trimmed by 3 bases and V by 5 bases; bases with no gene match: 6. Germline CDR1 SGHTA, CDR2 FQGNSA. The CDR3 covers 15 residues. The CDR3 DNA sequence: TGTGCCAGCAGCCCCCACGGGACAGGGACAGATACGCAGTATTTT. It specifies CASSPHGTGTDTQYF.

J is TRBJ2-3 and V is TRBV20-1, with D tentatively TRBD2 (5 bases). Germline CDR1 DFQATT, CDR2 SNEGSKA (reference sequence). V lost 3 bases to trimming and J lost 0 bases, with 13 bases between them. This CDR3 spans 15 amino acids. DNA of the CDR3: TGCAGTGCTAGTCGAGCTAGCTGGAGCACAGATACGCAGTATTTT. Translating gives CSASRASWSTDTQYF.

The chain employs TRBV5-1 and TRBJ2-4; the match to TRBD2 covers 14 bases. The CDR3 length is 16 residues. Germline V CDR1 and CDR2: SGHRS, YFSETQ. V shed 4 bases and J 8 bases; nucleotides not matched to a gene: 8. CDR3 loop: CASSGGTSGSFDIQYF. The CDR3 DNA follows: TGCGCCAGCAGCGGCGGGACTAGCGGGAGTTTTGACATTCAGTACTTC.

This clonotype was seen a few times. The chain employs TRBV12-3 or TRBV12-4 and TRBJ2-6; D not resolved. The CDR3 loop spans 15 amino acids. V was clipped by 1 base and J by 4 bases, with 8 bases between them. CDR3 nucleotides: TGTGCCAGCAGTTTAGGCAGAAGCGGGGCCAACGTCCTGACTTTC. Translating gives CASSLGRSGANVLTF.

This clonotype was counted a few times. The chain has TRBV29-1 and TRBJ2-1; TRBD1 matches 7 bases. Trimming cost V 5 bases and J 6 bases; bases outside gene matches: 4. CDR1 is SQVTM and CDR2 is ANQGSEA in the germline V gene. This CDR3 comprises 12 residues. CDR3 in amino acids: CSVTGAGNEQFF. The CDR3 nucleotides are TGCAGCGTTACAGGGGCGGGCAATGAGCAGTTCTTC.

This sequence joins TRBV30 and TRBJ2-2, with unresolved D. The CDR3 extends over 12 amino acids. Germline V CDR1 and CDR2: GTSNPN, SVGIG (reference sequence). Trimming pared 6 bases from V and 1 base from J, leaving 6 bases between. The chain's CDR3 is CACPQNTGELFF. For the CDR3, the DNA is TGTGCCTGCCCCCAGAACACCGGGGAGCTGTTTTTT.

CDR3 coding DNA: TGTGCCAGCAAGGCTAGCACAGATACGCAGTATTTT. This codes for CASKASTDTQYF. The chain recombines TRBV6-5 with TRBJ2-3; no clear D. This CDR3 region has 12 residues. The V gene's germline CDR1 is MNHEY and CDR2 SVGAGI. Trimming pared 7 bases from V and 0 bases from J, leaving 5 bases between.

The chain is built from TRBV12-3 or TRBV12-4 and TRBJ1-1; 10 bases align to TRBD1. With V trimmed by 7 bases and J by 6 bases, 5 bases remained unmatched. The CDR3 consists of 13 residues. The CDR3 region is CASTVGQGAEAFF. DNA for the CDR3: TGTGCCAGCACTGTTGGACAGGGGGCTGAAGCTTTCTTT.

The chain recombines TRBV28 with TRBJ2-5; D is possibly TRBD2 (6 bases). V shed 4 bases and J shed 3 bases, with 6 bases lying between them. Germline V gene lookup returns CDR1 MDHEN and CDR2 SYDVKM. The length of the CDR3 is 12 residues. CDR3: CASSSGEETQYF. The CDR3 DNA is TGTGCCAGCAGTTCGGGAGAAGAGACCCAGTACTTC.

J is TRBJ2-2 and V is TRBV12-3 or TRBV12-4; D is unresolved. CDR3 size: 13 residues. V lost 5 bases and J 5 bases, leaving 9 bases between the germline ends. CDR3 in DNA: TGTGCCAGCAGTCTAGGTTGGACCGGGGAGCTGTTTTTT. Translated: CASSLGWTGELFF.

This clonotype was seen only a few times. The rearrangement joins TRBV4-3 to TRBJ2-3; maybe TRBD2 (6 bases). The V gene lost 4 bases and the J gene lost 3 bases, with 14 bases spanning the gap. The CDR3 sequence is 15 residues long. Germline V gene lookup returns CDR1 LGHNA and CDR2 YSLEER. CDR3 nucleotide sequence: TGCGCCAGCAGCCCCCTGGCGGGGCTGACAGATACGCAGTATTTT. Translated, it gives CASSPLAGLTDTQYF.

This clonotype was counted a few times. The genes are TRBV20-1 and TRBJ2-7, with 9 bases aligning to TRBD2. CDR1 DFQATT and CDR2 SNEGSKA come from the germline V gene (reference sequence). CDR3 length: 14 residues. V lost 3 bases to trimming and J lost 3 bases; unmatched junction nucleotides: 6. CDR3: CSASSSGSFYEQYF. The CDR3 nucleotides are TGCAGTGCTAGTAGTAGCGGGAGTTTCTACGAGCAGTACTTC.

This clonotype occurred a few times. The V call is TRBV6-2 or TRBV6-3, the J call TRBJ2-3; 11 nucleotides align to TRBD2. V gave up 4 bases and J gave up 3 bases; unmatched junction bases: 6. The CDR3 runs to 16 residues. The germline V gene has CDR1 MNHEY and CDR2 SVGEGT. The CDR3 DNA reads as TGTGCCAGCAGTTGGGGACTAGCGGATAAAACAGATACGCAGTATTTT. Translation gives CASSWGLADKTDTQYF.

This clonotype was counted a few times. This chain joins TRBV20-1 and TRBJ2-1; D is uncertain. Deletions cut 5 bases from V and 2 bases from J, with 13 bases between. Per germline, CDR1 DFQATT and CDR2 SNEGSKA (reference sequence). The CDR3 length is 14 residues. The CDR3 nucleotides are TGCAGTGCTGGCCGGGCTAGAGCCTACAATGAGCAGTTCTTC. Its protein product is CSAGRARAYNEQFF.

This clonotype was seen a few times. The CDR3 DNA sequence: TGTGCCAGCAGTTACTCGAAAGTGCCTGGGCCCTACAATGAGCAGTTCTTC. Translation: CASSYSKVPGPYNEQFF. The V call is TRBV6-2 or TRBV6-3, the J call TRBJ2-1; unclear D gene. Germline V lookup: CDR1 MNHEY, CDR2 SVGEGT. Trimming took 0 bases from V and 2 from J, leaving 14 bases between them. The CDR3 is 17 residues long.

The rearrangement joins TRBV6-5 to TRBJ2-6, with a weak D call TRBD2 (5 bases). V was shortened by 10 bases and J by 2 bases, with 9 bases between the two germline ends. Germline CDR1 and CDR2: MNHEY and SVGAGI. The CDR3 has 13 residues. The CDR3 spells CATTGTGANVLTF. In nucleotides, the CDR3 is TGTGCCACCACGGGGACTGGGGCCAACGTCCTGACTTTC.